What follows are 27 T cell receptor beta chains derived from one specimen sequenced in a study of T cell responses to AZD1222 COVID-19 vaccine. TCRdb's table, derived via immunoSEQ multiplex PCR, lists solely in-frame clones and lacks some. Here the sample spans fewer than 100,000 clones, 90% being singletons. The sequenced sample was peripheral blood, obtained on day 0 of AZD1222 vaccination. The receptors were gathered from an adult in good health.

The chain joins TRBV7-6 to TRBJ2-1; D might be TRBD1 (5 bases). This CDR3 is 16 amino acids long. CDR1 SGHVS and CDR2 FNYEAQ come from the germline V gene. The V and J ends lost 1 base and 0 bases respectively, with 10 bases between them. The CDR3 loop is CASSLETVSSYNEQFF. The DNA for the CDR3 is TGTGCCAGCAGCTTAGAGACAGTTAGCTCCTACAATGAGCAGTTCTTC.

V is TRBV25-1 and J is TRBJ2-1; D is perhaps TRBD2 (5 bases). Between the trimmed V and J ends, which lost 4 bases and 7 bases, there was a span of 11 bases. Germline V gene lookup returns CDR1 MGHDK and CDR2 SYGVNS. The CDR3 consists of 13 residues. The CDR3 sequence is CASSGGQTNEQFF. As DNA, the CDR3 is TGTGCCAGCAGTGGAGGGCAGACGAATGAGCAGTTCTTC.

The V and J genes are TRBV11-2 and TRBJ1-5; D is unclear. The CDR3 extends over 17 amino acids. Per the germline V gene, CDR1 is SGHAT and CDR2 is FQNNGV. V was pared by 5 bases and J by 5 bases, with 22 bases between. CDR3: CASSPNPAMPGHQPQHF. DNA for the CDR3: TGTGCCAGCAGCCCCAATCCGGCGATGCCAGGCCATCAGCCCCAGCATTTT.

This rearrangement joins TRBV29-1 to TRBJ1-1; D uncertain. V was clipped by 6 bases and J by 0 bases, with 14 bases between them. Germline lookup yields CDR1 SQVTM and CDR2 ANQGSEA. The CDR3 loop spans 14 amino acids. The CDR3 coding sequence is TGCAGCGTCGGTGCAGGAATGATGAACACTGAAGCTTTCTTT. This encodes CSVGAGMMNTEAFF. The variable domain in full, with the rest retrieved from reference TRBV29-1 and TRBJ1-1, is SAVISQKPSRDICQRGTSLTIQCQVDSQVTMMFWYRQQPGQSLTLIATANQGSEATYESGFVIDKFPISRPNLTFSTLTVSNMSPEDSSIYLCSVGAGMMNTEAFFGQGTRLTVV.

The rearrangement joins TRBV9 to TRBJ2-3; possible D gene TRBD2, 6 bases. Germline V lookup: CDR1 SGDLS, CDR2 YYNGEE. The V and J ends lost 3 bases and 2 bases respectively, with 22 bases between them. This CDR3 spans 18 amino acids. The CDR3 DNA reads TGTGCCAGCAGCGCCGGGGCCCTAGCCGGACTACACACAGATACGCAGTATTTT. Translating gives CASSAGALAGLHTDTQYF.

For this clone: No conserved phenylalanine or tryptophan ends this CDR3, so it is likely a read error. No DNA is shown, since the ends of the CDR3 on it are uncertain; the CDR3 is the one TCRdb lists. The CDR3 is CVRSLTGTGTTL. The chain uses TRBV7-5 and TRBJ2-7; the table calls TRBD1, which could not be checked here. TRBV7-5 is a pseudogene segment. Both ends counted, the CDR3 spans 12 residues.

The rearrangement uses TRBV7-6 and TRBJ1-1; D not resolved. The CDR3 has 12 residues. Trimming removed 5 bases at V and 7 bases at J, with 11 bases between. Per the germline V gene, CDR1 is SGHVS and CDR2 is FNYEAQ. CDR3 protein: CASSPSGDEAFF. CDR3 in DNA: TGTGCCAGCAGCCCTAGCGGGGATGAAGCTTTCTTT.

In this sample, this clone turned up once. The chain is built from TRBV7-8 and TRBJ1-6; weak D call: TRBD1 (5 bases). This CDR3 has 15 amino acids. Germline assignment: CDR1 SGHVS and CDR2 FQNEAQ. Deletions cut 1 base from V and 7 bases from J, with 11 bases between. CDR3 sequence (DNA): TGTGCCAGCAGCTTAGGGGGGACGGGCAATTCACCCCTCCACTTT. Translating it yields CASSLGGTGNSPLHF.

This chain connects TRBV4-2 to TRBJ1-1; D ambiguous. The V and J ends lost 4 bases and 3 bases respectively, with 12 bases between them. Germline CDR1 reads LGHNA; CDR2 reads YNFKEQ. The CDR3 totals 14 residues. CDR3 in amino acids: CASSPTDGDTEAFF. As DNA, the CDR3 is TGTGCCAGCAGCCCGACGGACGGGGACACTGAAGCTTTCTTT.

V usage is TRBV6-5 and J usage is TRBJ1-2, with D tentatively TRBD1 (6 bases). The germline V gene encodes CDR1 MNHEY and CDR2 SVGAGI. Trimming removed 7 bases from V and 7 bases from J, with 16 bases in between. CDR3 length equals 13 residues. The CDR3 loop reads CASTSRGGLGYTF. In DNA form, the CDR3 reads TGTGCCAGCACTTCCCGGGGGGGGCTTGGCTACACCTTC.

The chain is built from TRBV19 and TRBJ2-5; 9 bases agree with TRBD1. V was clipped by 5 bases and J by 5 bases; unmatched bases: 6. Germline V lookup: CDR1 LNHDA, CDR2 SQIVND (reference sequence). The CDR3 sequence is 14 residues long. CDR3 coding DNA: TGTGCCAGTAGTGATACAGGGGGCGTCGAGACCCAGTACTTC. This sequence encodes CASSDTGGVETQYF.

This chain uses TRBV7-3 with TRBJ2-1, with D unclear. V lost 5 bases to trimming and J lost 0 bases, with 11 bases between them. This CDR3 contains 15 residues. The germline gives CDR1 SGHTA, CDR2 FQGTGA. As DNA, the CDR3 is TGTGCCAGCAGCCCGCACTCAAGCTCCTACAATGAGCAGTTCTTC. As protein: CASSPHSSSYNEQFF. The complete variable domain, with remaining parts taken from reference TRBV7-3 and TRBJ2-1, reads GAGVSQTPSNKVTEKGKYVELRCDPISGHTALYWYRQSLGQGPEFLIYFQGTGAADDSGLPNDRFFAVRPEGSVSTLKIQRTERGDSAVYLCASSPHSSSYNEQFFGPGTRLTVL.

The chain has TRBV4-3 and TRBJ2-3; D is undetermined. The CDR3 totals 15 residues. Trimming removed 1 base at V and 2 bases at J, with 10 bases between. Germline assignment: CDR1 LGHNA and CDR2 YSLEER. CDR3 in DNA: TGCGCCAGCAGCCAAGGTGCAGAGAACACAGATACGCAGTATTTT. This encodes CASSQGAENTDTQYF.

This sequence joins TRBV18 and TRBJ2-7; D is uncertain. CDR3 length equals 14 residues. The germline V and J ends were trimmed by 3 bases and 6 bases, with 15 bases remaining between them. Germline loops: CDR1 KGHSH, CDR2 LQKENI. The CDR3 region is CASSPPTLLSEQYF. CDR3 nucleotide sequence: TGTGCCAGCTCACCCCCGACACTGCTCAGCGAGCAGTACTTC.

The CDR3 DNA reads as TGTGCCAGCAGCTCCGGGGCCGGAAACACCATATATTTT. Its protein is CASSSGAGNTIYF. This chain links TRBV5-5 with TRBJ1-3; D is perhaps TRBD1 (5 bases). V was pared by 3 bases and J by 4 bases, with 8 bases between. The CDR3 is made up of 13 amino acids. Germline CDR1 SGHKS, CDR2 YYEKEE (reference sequence).

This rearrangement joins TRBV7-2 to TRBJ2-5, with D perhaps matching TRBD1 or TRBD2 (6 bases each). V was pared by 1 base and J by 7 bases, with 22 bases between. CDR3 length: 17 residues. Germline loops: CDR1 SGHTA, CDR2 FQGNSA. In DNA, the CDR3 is TGTGCCAGCAGCTTAGAGGTGGTCGGGGGCCTCGGGGGGACCCAGTACTTC. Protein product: CASSLEVVGGLGGTQYF. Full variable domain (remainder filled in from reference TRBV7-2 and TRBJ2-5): GAGVSQSPSNKVTEKGKDVELRCDPISGHTALYWYRQSLGQGLEFLIYFQGNSAPDKSGLPSDRFSAERTGGSVSTLTIQRTQQEDSAVYLCASSLEVVGGLGGTQYFGPGTRLLVL.

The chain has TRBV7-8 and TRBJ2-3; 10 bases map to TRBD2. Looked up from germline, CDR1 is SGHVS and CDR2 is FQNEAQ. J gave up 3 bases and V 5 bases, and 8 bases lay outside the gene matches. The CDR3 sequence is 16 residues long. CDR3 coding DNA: TGTGCCAGCAGCGAGAGAACTAGCGGGGTGACAGATACGCAGTATTTT. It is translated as CASSERTSGVTDTQYF.

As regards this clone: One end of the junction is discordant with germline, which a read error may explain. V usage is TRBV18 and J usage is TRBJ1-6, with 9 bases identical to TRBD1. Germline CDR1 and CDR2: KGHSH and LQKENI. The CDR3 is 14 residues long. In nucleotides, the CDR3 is TGTGCCAGCACACCGGGACAGGGCCACGGACCCCTCCACTTT. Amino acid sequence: CASTPGQGHGPLHF.

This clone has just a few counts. The CDR3 spells CASSVGGQGDEQFF. CDR3 nucleotide sequence: TGTGCCAGCAGCGTAGGGGGACAGGGCGATGAGCAGTTCTTC. The chain has TRBV9 and TRBJ2-1; 9 nucleotides align to TRBD1. Trimming at V came to 0 bases and at J to 8 bases, leaving 3 bases not matched to a gene. CDR1 and CDR2 (germline): SGDLS, YYNGEE. The CDR3 runs 14 residues.

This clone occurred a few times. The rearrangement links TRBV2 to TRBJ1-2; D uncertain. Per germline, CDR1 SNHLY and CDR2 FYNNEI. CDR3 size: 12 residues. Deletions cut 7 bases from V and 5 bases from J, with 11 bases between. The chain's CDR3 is CASIANLYGYTF. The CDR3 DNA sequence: TGTGCCAGCATTGCTAACCTATATGGCTACACCTTC. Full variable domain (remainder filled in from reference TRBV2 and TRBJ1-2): EPEVTQTPSHQVTQMGQEVILRCVPISNHLYFYWYRQILGQKVEFLVSFYNNEISEKSEIFDDQFSVERPDGSNFTLKIRSTKLEDSAMYFCASIANLYGYTFGSGTRLTVV.

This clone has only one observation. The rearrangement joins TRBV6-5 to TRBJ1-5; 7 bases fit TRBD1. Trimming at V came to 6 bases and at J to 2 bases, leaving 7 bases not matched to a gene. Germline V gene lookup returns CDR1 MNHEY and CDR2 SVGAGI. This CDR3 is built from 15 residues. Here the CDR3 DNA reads TGTGCCAGCAGGGCCGACAGGGTTGGCAATCAGCCCCAGCATTTT. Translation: CASRADRVGNQPQHF.

In DNA form, the CDR3 reads TGTGCCAGCAGCTTAAGTGGGGGCGCTCAATATTACAATGAGCAGTTCTTC. Protein: CASSLSGGAQYYNEQFF. The gene calls are TRBV11-3 and TRBJ2-1; TRBD1 is a possible D gene (6 bases). From germline, CDR1 is SGHNT and CDR2 YENEEA. Deletions cut 2 bases from V and 4 bases from J, with 18 bases between. The CDR3 is made up of 17 amino acids.

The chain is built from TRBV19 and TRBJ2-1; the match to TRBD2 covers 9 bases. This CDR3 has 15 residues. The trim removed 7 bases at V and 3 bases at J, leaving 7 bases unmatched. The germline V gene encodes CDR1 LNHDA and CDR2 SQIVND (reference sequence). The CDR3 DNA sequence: TGTGCCAGTACCCAAATAGCGGGGGACTACAATGAGCAGTTCTTC. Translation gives CASTQIAGDYNEQFF.

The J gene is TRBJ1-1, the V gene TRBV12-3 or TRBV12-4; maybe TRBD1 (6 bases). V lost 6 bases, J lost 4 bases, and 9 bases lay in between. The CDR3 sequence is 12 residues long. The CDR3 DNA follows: TGTGCCAGCAGGTTCAGGGGCACTGAAGCTTTCTTT. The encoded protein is CASRFRGTEAFF.

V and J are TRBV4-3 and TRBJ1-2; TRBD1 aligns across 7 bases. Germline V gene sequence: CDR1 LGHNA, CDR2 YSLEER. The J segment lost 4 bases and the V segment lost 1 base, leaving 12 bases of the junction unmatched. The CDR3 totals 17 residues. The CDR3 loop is CASSQARGSLGSYGYTF. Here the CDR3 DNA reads TGCGCCAGCAGCCAAGCCAGGGGGTCCCTAGGTAGCTATGGCTACACCTTC.

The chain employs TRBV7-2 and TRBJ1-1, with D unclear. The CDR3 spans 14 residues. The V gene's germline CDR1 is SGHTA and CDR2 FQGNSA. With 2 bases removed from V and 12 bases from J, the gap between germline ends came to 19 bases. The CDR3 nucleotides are TGTGCCAGCAGCTTATTCTTCCAGAGGGCAAACCCTTTCTTT. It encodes CASSLFFQRANPFF.

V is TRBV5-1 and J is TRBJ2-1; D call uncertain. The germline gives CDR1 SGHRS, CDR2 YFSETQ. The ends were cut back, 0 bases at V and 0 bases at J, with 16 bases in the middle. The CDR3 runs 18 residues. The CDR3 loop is CASSLDEVPASSYNEQFF. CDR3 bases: TGCGCCAGCAGCTTGGACGAGGTTCCCGCTTCCTCCTACAATGAGCAGTTCTTC.